The text below deals with one T cell receptor beta chain. Its target is not known. This sample is drawn from a study of somatic mutations in cytotoxic T cells in rheumatoid arthritis. Study outcomes and limitations: Slight underrepresentation of TRBV07 in rheumatoid arthritis patients was not adjusted for multiple comparisons.

With 5 bases clipped from V and 6 bases from J, the junction kept 8 bases outside the gene matches. The CDR3 is 16 amino acids. Germline lookup yields CDR1 SGHVS and CDR2 FNYEAQ. Generated by immunoSEQ multiplex PCR, the TCRdb table keeps only in-frame clones and is missing some. Of 17,000 or so clones listed, about four fifths are singletons. The clonotype originates from an adult with rheumatoid arthritis. This rearrangement joins TRBV7-6 to TRBJ2-1; 12 nucleotides match TRBD2. Sequenced material: CD8+ T cells sorted from blood. The CDR3 nucleotides are TGTGCCAGCAGCCCCCCTAGCGGGGGGGCCCTCAATGAGCAGTTCTTC. Protein product: CASSPPSGGALNEQFF.